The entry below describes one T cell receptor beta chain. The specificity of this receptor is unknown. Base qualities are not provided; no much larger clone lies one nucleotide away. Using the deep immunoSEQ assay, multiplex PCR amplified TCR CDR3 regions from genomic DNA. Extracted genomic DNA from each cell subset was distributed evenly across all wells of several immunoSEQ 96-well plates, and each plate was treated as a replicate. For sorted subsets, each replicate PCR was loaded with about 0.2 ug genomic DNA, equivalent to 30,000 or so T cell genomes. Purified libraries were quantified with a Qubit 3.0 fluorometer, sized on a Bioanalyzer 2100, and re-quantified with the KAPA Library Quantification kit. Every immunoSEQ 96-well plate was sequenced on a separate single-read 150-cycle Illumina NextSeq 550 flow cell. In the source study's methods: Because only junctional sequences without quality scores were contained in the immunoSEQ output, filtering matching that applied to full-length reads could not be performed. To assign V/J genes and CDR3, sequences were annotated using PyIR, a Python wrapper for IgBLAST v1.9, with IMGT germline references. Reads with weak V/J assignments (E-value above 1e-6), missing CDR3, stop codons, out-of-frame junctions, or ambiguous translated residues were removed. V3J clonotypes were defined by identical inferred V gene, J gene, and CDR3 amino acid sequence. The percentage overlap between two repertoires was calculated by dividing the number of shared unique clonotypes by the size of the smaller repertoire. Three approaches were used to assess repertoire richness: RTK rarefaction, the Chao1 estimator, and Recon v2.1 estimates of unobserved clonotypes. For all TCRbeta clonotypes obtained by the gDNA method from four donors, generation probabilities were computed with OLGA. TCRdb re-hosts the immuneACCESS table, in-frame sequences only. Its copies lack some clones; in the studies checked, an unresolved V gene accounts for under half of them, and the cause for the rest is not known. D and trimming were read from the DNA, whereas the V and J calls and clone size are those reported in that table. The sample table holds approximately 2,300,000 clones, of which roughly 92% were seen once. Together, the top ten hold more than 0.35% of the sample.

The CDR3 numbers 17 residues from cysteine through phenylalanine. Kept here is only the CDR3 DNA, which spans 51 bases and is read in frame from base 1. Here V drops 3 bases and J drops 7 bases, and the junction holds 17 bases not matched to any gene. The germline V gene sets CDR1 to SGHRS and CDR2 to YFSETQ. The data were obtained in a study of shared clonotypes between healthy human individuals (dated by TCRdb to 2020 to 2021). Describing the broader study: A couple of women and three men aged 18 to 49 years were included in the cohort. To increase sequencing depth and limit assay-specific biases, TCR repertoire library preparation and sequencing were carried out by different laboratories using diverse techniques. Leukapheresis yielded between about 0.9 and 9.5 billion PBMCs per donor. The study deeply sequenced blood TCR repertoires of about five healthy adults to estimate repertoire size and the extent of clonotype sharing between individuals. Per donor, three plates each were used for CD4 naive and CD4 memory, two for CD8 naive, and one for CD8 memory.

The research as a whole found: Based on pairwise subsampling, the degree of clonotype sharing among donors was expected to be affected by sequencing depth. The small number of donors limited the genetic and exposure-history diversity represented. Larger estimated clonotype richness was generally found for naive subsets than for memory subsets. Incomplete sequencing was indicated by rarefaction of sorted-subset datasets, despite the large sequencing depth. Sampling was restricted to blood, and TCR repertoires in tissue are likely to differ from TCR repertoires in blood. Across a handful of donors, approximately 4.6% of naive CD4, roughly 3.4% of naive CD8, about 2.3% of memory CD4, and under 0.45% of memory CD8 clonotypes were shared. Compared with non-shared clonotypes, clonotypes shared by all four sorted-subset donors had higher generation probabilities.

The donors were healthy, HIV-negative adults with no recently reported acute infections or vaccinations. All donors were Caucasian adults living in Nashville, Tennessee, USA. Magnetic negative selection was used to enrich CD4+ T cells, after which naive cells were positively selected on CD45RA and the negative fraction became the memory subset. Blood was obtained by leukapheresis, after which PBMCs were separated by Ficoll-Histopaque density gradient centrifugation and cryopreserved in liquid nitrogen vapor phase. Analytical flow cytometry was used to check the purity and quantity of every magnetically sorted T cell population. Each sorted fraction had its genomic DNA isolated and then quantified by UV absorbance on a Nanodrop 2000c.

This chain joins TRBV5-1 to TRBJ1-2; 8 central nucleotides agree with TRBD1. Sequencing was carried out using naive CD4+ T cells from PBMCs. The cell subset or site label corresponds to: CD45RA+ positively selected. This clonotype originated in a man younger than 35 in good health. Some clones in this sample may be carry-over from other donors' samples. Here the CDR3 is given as CASSWGIAGGEAGGYTF. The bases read TGCGCCAGCAGCTGGGGAATCGCAGGGGGCGAGGCTGGTGGCTACACCTTC.